These 18 T cell receptor beta chains were all obtained from the same sample, sequenced in a study of PD-1 blockade in classical Hodgkin lymphoma. In every patient, relapse followed autologous stem cell transplantation, while exposure to brentuximab vedotin differed. Method: immunoSEQ multiplex PCR; TCRdb's copy keeps in-frame clones and lacks some. The repertoire holds roughly 38,000 clones, with around 86% as singletons. The source was peripheral blood mononuclear cells (PBMCs), collected before the second cycle of nivolumab. All receptors derive from a human donor with classical Hodgkin lymphoma.

The gene calls are TRBV25-1 and TRBJ1-4; D might be TRBD1 (5 bases). The germline CDR1 and CDR2 sequences are MGHDK and SYGVNS. Trimming stripped 0 bases from V and 8 bases from J, with 16 bases between. The length of the CDR3 is 16 residues. This chain's CDR3 is CASSEYGGVSGEKLFF. In nucleotides, the CDR3 is TGTGCCAGCAGTGAATACGGGGGAGTGTCAGGCGAAAAACTGTTTTTT.

The sample holds a few counts of this clone. The rearrangement joins TRBV4-1 to TRBJ2-5, with D possibly matching TRBD1 (7 bases). V was clipped by 1 base and J by 2 bases, with 17 bases between them. Germline V gives CDR1 MGHRA, CDR2 YSYEKL. The CDR3 has 17 amino acids. CDR3 sequence: CASSQADVQGTQETQYF. CDR3 nucleotides: TGCGCCAGCAGCCAAGCGGATGTACAGGGGACTCAAGAGACCCAGTACTTC.

This clone was picked up a small number of times. This chain links TRBV27 with TRBJ1-6; weak D call: TRBD1 (5 bases). Per germline, CDR1 MNHEY and CDR2 SMNVEV (reference sequence). This CDR3 is built from 14 residues. V was trimmed by 6 bases and J by 6 bases, leaving 12 bases between them. CDR3 protein: CASSSRGFNSPLHF. For the CDR3, the DNA is TGTGCCAGCAGCTCCCGGGGGTTTAATTCACCCCTCCACTTT.

This clone was seen once. The rearrangement uses TRBV9 and TRBJ1-5, with D possibly TRBD1 on 5 matching bases. V was trimmed by 3 bases and J by 7 bases, leaving 17 bases between them. The germline gives CDR1 SGDLS, CDR2 YYNGEE. The CDR3 covers 15 residues. CDR3 DNA: TGTGCCAGCAGCGCGCCGGGACCCAAGCCGCAGCCCCAGCATTTT. It codes for CASSAPGPKPQPQHF.

The rearrangement links TRBV5-4 to TRBJ1-1, with 10 bases identical to TRBD1. The ends lost 4 bases at V and 5 bases at J; junction bases unmatched: 17. CDR3 length: 18 residues. Germline loops: CDR1 SGHNT, CDR2 YYREEE (reference sequence). The CDR3 loop is CASSDPLGQGRGRTEAFF. CDR3 nucleotides: TGTGCCAGCAGCGATCCCTTGGGACAGGGGAGGGGAAGAACTGAAGCTTTCTTT.

J is TRBJ1-3 and V is TRBV29-1; D is perhaps TRBD1 (6 bases). The germline V gene has CDR1 SQVTM and CDR2 ANQGSEA. The CDR3 runs 14 residues. The V and J ends lost 3 bases and 7 bases respectively, with 16 bases between them. For the CDR3, the DNA is TGCAGCGTTGAGGACAGAGCCATGGGGAACACCATATATTTT. Translating gives CSVEDRAMGNTIYF.

This rearrangement joins TRBV4-3 to TRBJ1-1, with 12 bases matching TRBD1. This CDR3 has 16 amino acids. Germline CDR1 LGHNA, CDR2 YSLEER. V was clipped by 4 bases and J by 4 bases; unmatched bases: 7. The CDR3 is CASSRGTGGWGTEAFF. The CDR3 region has the DNA TGCGCCAGCAGCCGAGGGACAGGGGGCTGGGGCACTGAAGCTTTCTTT.

This clone was recorded only once. The V and J genes are TRBV2 and TRBJ1-3; tentative D call: TRBD1 (5 bases). Germline CDR1 reads SNHLY; CDR2 reads FYNNEI. V dropped 8 bases and J dropped 0 bases, with 8 bases sitting between them. The CDR3 is 13 residues long. CDR3 in DNA: TGTGCCAGCGGCAGGGACTCTGGAAACACCATATATTTT. It is translated as CASGRDSGNTIYF.

This chain uses TRBV11-3 with TRBJ2-3, with 7 bases that match TRBD1. With 5 bases clipped from V and 1 base from J, the junction kept 3 bases outside the gene matches. The CDR3 has 14 residues. CDR1 SGHNT and CDR2 YENEEA come from the germline V gene. The CDR3 DNA follows: TGTGCCAGCAGCCCAGGACAGGGCACAGATACGCAGTATTTT. Translating it yields CASSPGQGTDTQYF.

The chain links TRBV6-6 to TRBJ1-5; possibly TRBD1 for D (5 bases). CDR3 length equals 14 residues. The germline V gene has CDR1 MNHNY and CDR2 SVGAGI (reference sequence). V lost 6 bases and J lost 2, with 11 bases in between. The CDR3 DNA reads as TGTGCCAGCAGGTCAGGGCAGGGCAATCAGCCCCAGCATTTT. Its translation: CASRSGQGNQPQHF.

This clone came up a few times. This chain links TRBV21-1 with TRBJ2-5. TRBV21-1 is a pseudogene segment. This CDR3 has 16 residues. Here the CDR3 reads CASSSQSEGGSETQYF. CDR3 coding DNA: TGTGCCAGCAGCAGCCAGTCTGAAGGGGGGAGTGAGACCCAGTACTTC.

The rearrangement links TRBV5-1 to TRBJ2-3; possibly TRBD1 for D (6 bases). The germline V gene has CDR1 SGHRS and CDR2 YFSETQ. This CDR3 spans 15 amino acids. The V and J ends lost 4 bases and 0 bases respectively, with 12 bases between them. The CDR3 region has the DNA TGCGCCAGCAGCCCAAGGACAGCGAGCACAGATACGCAGTATTTT. This translates into CASSPRTASTDTQYF.

This clone showed up just once. Here the CDR3 DNA reads TGTGCCAGCAGCCTTGAGCCGGGGGATGAGCAGTTCTTC. It translates to CASSLEPGDEQFF. V is TRBV7-3 and J is TRBJ2-1, with D perhaps matching TRBD2 (6 bases). V lost 5 bases, J lost 8 bases, and 13 bases lay in between. The CDR3 sequence is 13 residues long. The V gene's germline CDR1 is SGHTA and CDR2 FQGTGA.

The chain combines TRBV7-2 with TRBJ2-2; unclear D gene. The CDR3 loop spans 13 amino acids. Germline V CDR1 and CDR2: SGHTA, FQGNSA. V dropped 4 bases and J dropped 4 bases, with 7 bases sitting between them. For the CDR3, the DNA is TGTGCCAGCAGCTCTCACAGCACCGGGGAGCTGTTTTTT. Amino acids: CASSSHSTGELFF.

V and J are TRBV27 and TRBJ2-7, with 9 bases matching TRBD1. CDR1 is MNHEY and CDR2 is SMNVEV in the germline V gene (reference sequence). The CDR3 spans 20 residues. Unmatched junction bases numbered 22, after V lost 3 bases and J lost 4 bases. The CDR3 DNA follows: TGTGCCAGCAGTTTTGCGAAAATAATTGGGAAGGACAGGGGATCTTACGAGCAGTACTTC. Translating it yields CASSFAKIIGKDRGSYEQYF.

This clone has a handful of counts. The DNA of the CDR3 is TGTGCCAGCAGCCCCTATTCCTCCTACAATGAGCAGTTCTTC. Translating it yields CASSPYSSYNEQFF. The J gene is TRBJ2-1, the V gene TRBV7-7; D not certain. Germline CDR1 reads SSHAT; CDR2 reads FNYEAQ (reference sequence). CDR3 length: 14 amino acids. The germline V and J ends were trimmed by 5 bases and 0 bases, with 8 bases remaining between them.

V and J are TRBV4-1 and TRBJ1-5, with D perhaps matching TRBD1 (5 bases). Per germline, CDR1 MGHRA and CDR2 YSYEKL. This CDR3 region has 17 residues. The V gene lost 0 bases and the J gene lost 4 bases, with 16 bases spanning the gap. The CDR3 DNA reads as TGCGCCAGCAGCCAAGAGCTTACCGGGACCTTAAATCAGCCCCAGCATTTT. It translates to CASSQELTGTLNQPQHF.

The chain recombines TRBV6-4 with TRBJ2-7, with 8 positions matching TRBD2. The CDR3 is 15 residues long. V was pared by 4 bases and J by 4 bases, with 9 bases of the junction left unmatched. The germline V gene has CDR1 MRHNA and CDR2 SNTAGT. The CDR3 nucleotides read TGTGCCAGCAGTGGAAGAGCGGAGCGGGGGTACGAGCAGTACTTC. It codes for CASSGRAERGYEQYF.